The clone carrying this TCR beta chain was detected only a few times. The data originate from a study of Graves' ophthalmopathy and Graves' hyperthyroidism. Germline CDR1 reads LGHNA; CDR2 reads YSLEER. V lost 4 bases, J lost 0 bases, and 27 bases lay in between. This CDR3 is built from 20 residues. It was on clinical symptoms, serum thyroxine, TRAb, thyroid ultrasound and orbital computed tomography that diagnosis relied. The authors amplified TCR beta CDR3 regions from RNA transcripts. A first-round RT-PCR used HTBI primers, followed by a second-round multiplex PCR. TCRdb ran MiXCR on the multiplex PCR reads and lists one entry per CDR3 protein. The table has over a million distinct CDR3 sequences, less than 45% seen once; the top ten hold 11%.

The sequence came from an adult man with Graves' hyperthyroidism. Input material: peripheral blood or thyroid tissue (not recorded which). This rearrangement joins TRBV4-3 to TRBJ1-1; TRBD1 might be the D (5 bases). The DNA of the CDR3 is TGCGCCAGCAGCCGCCAGATCCCGGGGCCGCTCTCATATATGAACACTGAAGCTTTCTTT. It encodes CASSRQIPGPLSYMNTEAFF.